This TCR beta chain is from a study of human T cells and chemical hapten exposure. Study as a whole: Slight differences in pooled library volume were the main source of varying TCR yields across samples.

As to this clonotype: The antigen is undetermined.

Specified time point: patch test 1, 2 weeks after DPC sensitization. Treatment meaning: therapeutic diphenylcyclopropenone sensitization with weekly scalp DPC. Total RNA extraction was carried out from unfractionated whole blood. From germline, CDR1 is SGHTA and CDR2 FQGNSA. The length of the CDR3 is 14 residues. V was cut by 1 base and J by 0 bases, with 5 bases left in between. Study-level results: Expanded TCRs grouped into significantly more large CDR3 similarity clusters than controls produced.

Individual cDNA molecules in this library carried unique molecular identifiers. TCRdb re-analysed the RACE reads in MiXCR, keeping a single row per CDR3 protein. The sample holds about 74,000 distinct CDR3 sequences, around 30% seen once. V usage is TRBV7-2 and J usage is TRBJ2-3; D unclear. The TCR sequence derives from a man aged 35 to 55 with alopecia areata. Some clones in this sample may be carry-over from other donors' samples. The sequencing used whole blood, collected in connection with sensitization to the hapten diphenylcyclopropenone (DPC). CDR3 in DNA: TGTGCCAGCAGCTTAGGGGTTAGCACAGATACGCAGTATTTT. As protein: CASSLGVSTDTQYF.